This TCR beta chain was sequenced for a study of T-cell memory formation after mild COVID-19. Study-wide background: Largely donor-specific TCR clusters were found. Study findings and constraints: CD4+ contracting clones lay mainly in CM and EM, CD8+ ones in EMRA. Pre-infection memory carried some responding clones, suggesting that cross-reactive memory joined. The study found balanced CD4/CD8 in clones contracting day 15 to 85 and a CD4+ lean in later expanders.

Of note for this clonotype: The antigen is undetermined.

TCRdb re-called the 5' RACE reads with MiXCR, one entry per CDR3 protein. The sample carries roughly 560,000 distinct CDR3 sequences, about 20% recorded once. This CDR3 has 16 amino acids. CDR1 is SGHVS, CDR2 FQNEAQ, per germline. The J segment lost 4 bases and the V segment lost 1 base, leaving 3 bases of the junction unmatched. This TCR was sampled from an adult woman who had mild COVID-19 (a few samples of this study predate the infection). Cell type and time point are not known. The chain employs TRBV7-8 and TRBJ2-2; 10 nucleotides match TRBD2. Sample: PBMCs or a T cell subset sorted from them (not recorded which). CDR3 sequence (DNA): TGTGCCAGCAGCTTAGACCCTAGCGGGGGCACCGGGGAGCTGTTTTTT. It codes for CASSLDPSGGTGELFF.